This T cell receptor beta chain was retrieved from a study of T cells after yellow fever vaccination. Study-wide findings and caveats: Abundant clonotypes (contaminants from the bulk population) could be present in FACS-sorted repertoires. A minor fraction of clonotypes spanned both CD4 and CD8 compartments.

With V trimmed by 7 bases and J by 3 bases, 7 bases remained unmatched. This CDR3 spans 14 amino acids. For TCR, cDNA came from 5'RACE template switching, which added a universal primer site and UMIs. In TCRdb, the 5' RACE reads were re-called with MiXCR into one record per CDR3 protein. The table has 200,000 to 300,000 distinct CDR3 sequences, about 7% seen once. The table lists this clonotype with many counts. Its antigen is not known. The sample here was CD4+ T cells sorted from PBMCs, taken 15 days after the yellow fever booster vaccination. The chain carries TRBV12-3 or TRBV12-4 and TRBJ2-3, with TRBD1 identical over 7 bases. The clonotype originates from a man under 40 who received the YFV17D yellow fever vaccine. This CDR3 is CASKRQGKTDTQYF. The CDR3 bases are TGTGCCAGCAAGAGACAGGGAAAAACAGATACGCAGTATTTT.